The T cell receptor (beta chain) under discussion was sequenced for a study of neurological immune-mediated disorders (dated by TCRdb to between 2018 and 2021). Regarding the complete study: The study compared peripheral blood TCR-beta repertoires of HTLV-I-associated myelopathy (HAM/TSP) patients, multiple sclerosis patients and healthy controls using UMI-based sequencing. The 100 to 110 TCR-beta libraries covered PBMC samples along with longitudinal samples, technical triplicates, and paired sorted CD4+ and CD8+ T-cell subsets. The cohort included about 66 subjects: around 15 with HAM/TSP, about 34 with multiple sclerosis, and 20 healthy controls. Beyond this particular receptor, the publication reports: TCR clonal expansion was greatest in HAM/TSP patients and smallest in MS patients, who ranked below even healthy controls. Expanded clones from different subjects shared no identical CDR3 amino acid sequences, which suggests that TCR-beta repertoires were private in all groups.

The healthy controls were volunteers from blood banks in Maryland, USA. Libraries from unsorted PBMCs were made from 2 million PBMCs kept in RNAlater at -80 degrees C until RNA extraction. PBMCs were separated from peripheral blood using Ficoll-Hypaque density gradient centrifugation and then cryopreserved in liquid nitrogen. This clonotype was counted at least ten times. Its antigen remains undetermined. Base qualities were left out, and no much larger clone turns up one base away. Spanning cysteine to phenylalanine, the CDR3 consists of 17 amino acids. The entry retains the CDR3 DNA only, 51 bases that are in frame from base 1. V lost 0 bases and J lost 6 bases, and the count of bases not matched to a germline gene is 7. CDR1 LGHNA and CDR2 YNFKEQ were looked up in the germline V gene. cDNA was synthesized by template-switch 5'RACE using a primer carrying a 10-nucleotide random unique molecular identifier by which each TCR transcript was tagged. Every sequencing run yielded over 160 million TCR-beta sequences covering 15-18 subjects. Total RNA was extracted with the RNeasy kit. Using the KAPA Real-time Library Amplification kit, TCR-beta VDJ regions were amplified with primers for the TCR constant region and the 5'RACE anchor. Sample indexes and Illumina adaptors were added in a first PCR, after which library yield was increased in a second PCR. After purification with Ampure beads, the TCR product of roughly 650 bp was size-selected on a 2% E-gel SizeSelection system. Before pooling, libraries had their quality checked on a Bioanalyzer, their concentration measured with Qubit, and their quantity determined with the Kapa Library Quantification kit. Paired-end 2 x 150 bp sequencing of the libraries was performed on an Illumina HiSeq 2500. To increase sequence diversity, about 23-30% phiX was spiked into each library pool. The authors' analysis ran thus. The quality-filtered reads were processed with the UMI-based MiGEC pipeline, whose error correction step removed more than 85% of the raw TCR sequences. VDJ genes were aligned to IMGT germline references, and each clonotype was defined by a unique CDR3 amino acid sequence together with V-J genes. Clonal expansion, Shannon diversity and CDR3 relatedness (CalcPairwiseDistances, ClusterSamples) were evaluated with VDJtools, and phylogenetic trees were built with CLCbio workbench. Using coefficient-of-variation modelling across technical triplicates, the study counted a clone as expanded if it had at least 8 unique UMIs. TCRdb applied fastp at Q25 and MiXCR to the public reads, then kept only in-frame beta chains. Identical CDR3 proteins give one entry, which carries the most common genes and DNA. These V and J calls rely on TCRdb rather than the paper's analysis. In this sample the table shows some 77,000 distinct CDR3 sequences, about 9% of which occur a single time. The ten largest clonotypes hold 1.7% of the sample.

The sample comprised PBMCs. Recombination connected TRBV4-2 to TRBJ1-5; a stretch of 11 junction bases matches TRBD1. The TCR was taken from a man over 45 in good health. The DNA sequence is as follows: TGTGCCAGCAGCCAAGATGTGGACAGGGGGCAGGGTCAGCCCCAGCATTTT. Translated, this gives CASSQDVDRGQGQPQHF.